Listed here are 8 T cell receptor beta chains from one sample, sequenced in a study of T cells in Graves' hyperthyroidism and ophthalmopathy. RNA transcripts served as the template for amplifying TCR beta CDR3 regions. The HTBI primer set drove a first-round RT-PCR of the TCR CDR3. TCRdb reanalysed the multiplex PCR reads using MiXCR and keeps one entry per CDR3 protein. This table holds over 500,000 distinct CDR3 sequences, roughly 17% found once. The material sequenced was blood. Receptor source: a woman between 18 and 29 years old with Graves' ophthalmopathy.

The chain links TRBV20-1 to TRBJ2-1; the D call may be TRBD1 or TRBD2 (5 bases each). The V gene's germline CDR1 is DFQATT and CDR2 SNEGSKA (reference sequence). Deletions cut 0 bases from V and 6 bases from J, with 21 bases between. The CDR3 has 17 amino acids. Here the CDR3 DNA reads TGCAGTGCTAGAGATACTAGAGGACAATTCAACCCCAATGAGCAGTTCTTC. Protein: CSARDTRGQFNPNEQFF.

The table lists this clonotype with a few counts. The CDR3 DNA is TGTGCCAGCAGTTTTAGTACCAGGTTAAACTATGGCTACACCTTC. Its translation is CASSFSTRLNYGYTF. The chain employs TRBV27 and TRBJ1-2; D ambiguous. V dropped 3 bases and J dropped 2 bases, with 13 bases sitting between them. Germline CDR1 MNHEY, CDR2 SMNVEV (reference sequence). The CDR3 sequence is 15 residues long.

This clonotype was recorded a few times. The chain couples TRBV11-2 to TRBJ2-7; TRBD2 matches at 7 bases. V was clipped by 3 bases and J by 3 bases; unmatched bases: 8. This CDR3 has 15 amino acids. Germline-derived CDR1 and CDR2 are SGHAT and FQNNGV. The CDR3 DNA follows: TGTGCCAGCAGCTTTGGGAGCGGGACTTACTACGAGCAGTACTTC. Amino acids: CASSFGSGTYYEQYF.

This clonotype occurred many times. The chain couples TRBV28 to TRBJ2-3; TRBD1 aligns across 10 bases. Germline assignment: CDR1 MDHEN and CDR2 SYDVKM. J gave up 2 bases and V 4 bases, and 6 bases lay outside the gene matches. The CDR3 has 16 residues. The CDR3 bases are TGTGCCAGCAGTTCTTCTGGGACAGGGGTCACAGATACGCAGTATTTT. It is translated as CASSSSGTGVTDTQYF. Combining the CDR3 with reference TRBV28 and TRBJ2-3 gives the whole variable domain DVKVTQSSRYLVKRTGEKVFLECVQDMDHENMFWYRQDPGLGLRLIYFSYDVKMKEKGDIPEGYSVSREKKERFSLILESASTNQTSMYLCASSSSGTGVTDTQYFGPGTRLTVL.

This clonotype was counted between two and nine times. The chain joins TRBV20-1 to TRBJ1-5; D is uncertain. The CDR3 extends over 15 amino acids. The germline V and J ends were trimmed by 0 bases and 0 bases, with 9 bases remaining between them. The germline gives CDR1 DFQATT, CDR2 SNEGSKA (reference sequence). The CDR3 spells CSAREGGFSNQPQHF. CDR3 nucleotide sequence: TGCAGTGCTAGAGAGGGAGGATTTAGCAATCAGCCCCAGCATTTT.

This clonotype was recorded many times. The chain links TRBV4-1 to TRBJ2-3; D is unclear. CDR1 is MGHRA, CDR2 YSYEKL, per germline. Trimming left V 1 base short and J 0 bases short, with 5 bases between. The CDR3 is 14 amino acids. CDR3 amino acids: CASSQVLSTDTQYF. The CDR3 coding sequence is TGCGCCAGCAGCCAAGTCCTCAGCACAGATACGCAGTATTTT.

The J gene is TRBJ1-1, the V gene TRBV9; maybe TRBD1 (5 bases). Germline assignment: CDR1 SGDLS and CDR2 YYNGEE. Between the trimmed V and J ends, which lost 3 bases and 5 bases, there was a span of 14 bases. The CDR3 is 14 residues long. The CDR3 region has the DNA TGTGCCAGCAGCGGCCAGGGAGTTCAAACTGAAGCTTTCTTT. The encoded protein is CASSGQGVQTEAFF.

As concerns this clonotype: Since a much larger clone is just one base distant, this may be a read error. This chain joins TRBV28 and TRBJ1-1; D gene ambiguous. The CDR3 runs 16 residues. Looked up from germline, CDR1 is MDHEN and CDR2 is SYDVKM. The CDR3 reads CASSFAADRMNTEASF. For the CDR3, the DNA is TGTGCCAGCAGTTTTGCGGCTGATCGGATGAACACTGAAGCTTCCTTT.